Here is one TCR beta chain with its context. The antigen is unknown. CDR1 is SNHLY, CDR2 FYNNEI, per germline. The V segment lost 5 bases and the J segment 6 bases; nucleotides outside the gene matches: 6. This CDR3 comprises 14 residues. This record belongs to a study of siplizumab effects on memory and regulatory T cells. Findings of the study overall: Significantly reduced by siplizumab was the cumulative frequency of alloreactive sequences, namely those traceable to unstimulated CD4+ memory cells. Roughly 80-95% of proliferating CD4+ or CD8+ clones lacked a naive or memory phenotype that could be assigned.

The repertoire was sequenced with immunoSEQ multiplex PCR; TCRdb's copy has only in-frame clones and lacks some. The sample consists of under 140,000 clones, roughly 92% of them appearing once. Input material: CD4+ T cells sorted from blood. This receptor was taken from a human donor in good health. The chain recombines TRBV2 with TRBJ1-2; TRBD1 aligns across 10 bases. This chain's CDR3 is CASSYRTGGNGYTF. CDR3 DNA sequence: TGTGCCAGCAGTTACAGGACAGGGGGAAATGGCTACACCTTC.